This TCR beta chain was found in a study of blood T cell repertoires in COVID-19. Whole-study context: Acute and convalescent COVID-19 samples came from the United States, Italy and Spain. In each case, the material was cDNA or gDNA derived from T cells, B-cell-depleted T cells, or PBMCs.

With V trimmed by 2 bases and J by 1 base, 16 bases remained unmatched. The CDR3 extends over 22 amino acids. Germline CDR1 is MNHEY and CDR2 is SMNVEV (reference sequence). Study processing details: Amplification of reference gene primers provided the estimated nucleated cell counts. TCRdb's table, derived via immunoSEQ multiplex PCR, lists solely in-frame clones and lacks some. That table supplies the V and J calls and clone size; D and trimming were determined from the DNA. Among 55,000 to 80,000 clones listed, about 80% were seen once. This receptor was identified in a man aged 80 or over with active COVID-19. This rearrangement joins TRBV27 to TRBJ2-2; TRBD2 aligns across 13 bases. Material for sequencing was peripheral blood. As DNA, the CDR3 is TGTGCCAGCAGTTTAATGGGGTCGGGGACTAGCGGGATACTCTTGAACACCGGGGAGCTGTTTTTT. Protein sequence: CASSLMGSGTSGILLNTGELFF.